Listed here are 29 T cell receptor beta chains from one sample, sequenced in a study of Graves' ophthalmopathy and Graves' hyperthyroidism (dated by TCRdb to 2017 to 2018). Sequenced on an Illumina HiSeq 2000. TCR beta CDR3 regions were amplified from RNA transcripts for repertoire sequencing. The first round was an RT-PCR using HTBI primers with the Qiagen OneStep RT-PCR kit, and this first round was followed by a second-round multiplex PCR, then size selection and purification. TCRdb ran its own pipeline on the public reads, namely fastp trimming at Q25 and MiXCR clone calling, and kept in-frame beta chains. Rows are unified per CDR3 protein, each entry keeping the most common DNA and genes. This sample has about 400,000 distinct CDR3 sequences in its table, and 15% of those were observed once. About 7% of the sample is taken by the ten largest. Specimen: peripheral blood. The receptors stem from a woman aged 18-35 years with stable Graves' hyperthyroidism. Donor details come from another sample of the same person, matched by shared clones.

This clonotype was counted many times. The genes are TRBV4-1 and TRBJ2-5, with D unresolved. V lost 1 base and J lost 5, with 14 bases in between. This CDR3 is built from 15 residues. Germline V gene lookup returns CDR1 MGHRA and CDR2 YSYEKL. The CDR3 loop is CASSQVVGLGETQYF. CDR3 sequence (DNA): TGCGCCAGCAGCCAAGTAGTGGGGTTGGGGGAGACCCAGTACTTC.

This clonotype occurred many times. The CDR3 here is CATRRGQGVPTYGYTF. The CDR3 coding sequence is TGTGCCACCCGAAGAGGACAGGGGGTTCCTACTTATGGCTACACCTTC. The rearrangement links TRBV12-3 or TRBV12-4 to TRBJ1-2, with 10 bases aligning to TRBD1. Trimming took 10 bases from V and 5 from J; bases not matched to a gene: 16. The CDR3 is 16 amino acids.

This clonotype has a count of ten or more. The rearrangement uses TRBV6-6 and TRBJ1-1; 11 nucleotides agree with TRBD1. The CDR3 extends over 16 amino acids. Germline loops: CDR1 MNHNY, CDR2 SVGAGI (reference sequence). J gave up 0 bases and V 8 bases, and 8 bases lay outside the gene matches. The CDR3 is CASLSGQGAMNTEAFF. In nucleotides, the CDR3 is TGTGCCAGCCTTTCCGGACAGGGGGCCATGAACACTGAAGCTTTCTTT.

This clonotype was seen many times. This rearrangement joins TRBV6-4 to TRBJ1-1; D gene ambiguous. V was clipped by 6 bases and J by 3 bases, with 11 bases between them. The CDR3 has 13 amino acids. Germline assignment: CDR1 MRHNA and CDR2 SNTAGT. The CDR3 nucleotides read TGTGCCAGCAGCCTCTCGTCTTACACTGAAGCTTTCTTT. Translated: CASSLSSYTEAFF.

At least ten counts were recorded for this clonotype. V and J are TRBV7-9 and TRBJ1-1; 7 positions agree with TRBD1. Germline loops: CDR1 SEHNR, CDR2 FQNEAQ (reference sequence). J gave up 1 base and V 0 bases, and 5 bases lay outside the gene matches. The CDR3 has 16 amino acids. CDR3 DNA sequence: TGTGCCAGCAGCTTAGCGGGGGGGACAGCGAACACTGAAGCTTTCTTT. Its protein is CASSLAGGTANTEAFF.

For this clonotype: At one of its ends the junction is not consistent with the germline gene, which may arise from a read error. CDR3: CACSLEGEGDQPQHF. CDR3 in DNA: TGTGCCTGCAGCTTAGAGGGAGAGGGGGATCAGCCCCAGCATTTT. V gene TRBV11-1 combines with J gene TRBJ1-5; D may be TRBD1 (6 bases). The length of the CDR3 is 15 residues. Looked up from germline, CDR1 is SGHAT and CDR2 is FQDESV (reference sequence). The full variable domain, rest sourced from reference TRBV11-1 and TRBJ1-5, is EAEVAQSPRYKITEKSQAVAFWCDPISGHATLYWYRQILGQGPELLVQFQDESVVDDSQLPKDRFSAERLKGVDSTLKIQPAELGDSAMYLCACSLEGEGDQPQHFGDGTRLSIL.

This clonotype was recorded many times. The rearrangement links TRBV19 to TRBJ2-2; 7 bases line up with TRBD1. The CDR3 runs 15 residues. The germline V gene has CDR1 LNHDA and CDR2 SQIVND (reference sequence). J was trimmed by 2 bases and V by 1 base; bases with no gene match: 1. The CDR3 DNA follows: TGTGCCAGTAGTATAGGACAGGGAAACACCGGGGAGCTGTTTTTT. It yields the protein CASSIGQGNTGELFF. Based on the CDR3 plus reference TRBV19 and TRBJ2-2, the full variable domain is DGGITQSPKYLFRKEGQNVTLSCEQNLNHDAMYWYRQDPGQGLRLIYYSQIVNDFQKGDIAEGYSVSREKKESFPLTVTSAQKNPTAFYLCASSIGQGNTGELFFGEGSRLTVL.

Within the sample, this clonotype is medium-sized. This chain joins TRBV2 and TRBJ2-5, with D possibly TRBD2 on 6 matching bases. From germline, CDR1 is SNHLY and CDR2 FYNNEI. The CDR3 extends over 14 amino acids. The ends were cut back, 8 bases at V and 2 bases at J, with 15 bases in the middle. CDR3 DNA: TGTGCCAGCTATTCGGGACTCTTTCAAGAGACCCAGTACTTC. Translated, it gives CASYSGLFQETQYF.

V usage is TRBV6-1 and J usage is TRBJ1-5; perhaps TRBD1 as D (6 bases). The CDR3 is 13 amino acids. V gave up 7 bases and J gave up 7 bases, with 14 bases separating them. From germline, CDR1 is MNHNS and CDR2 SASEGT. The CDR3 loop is CASNQGFRQPQHF. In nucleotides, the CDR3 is TGTGCCAGCAATCAGGGGTTCAGGCAGCCCCAGCATTTT.

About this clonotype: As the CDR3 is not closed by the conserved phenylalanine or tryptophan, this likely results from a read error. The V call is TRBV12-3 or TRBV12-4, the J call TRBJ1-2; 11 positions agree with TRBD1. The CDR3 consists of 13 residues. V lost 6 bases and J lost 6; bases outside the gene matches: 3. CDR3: CASSGQGADGYTL. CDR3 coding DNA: TGTGCCAGCAGCGGACAGGGGGCAGATGGCTACACCCTC.

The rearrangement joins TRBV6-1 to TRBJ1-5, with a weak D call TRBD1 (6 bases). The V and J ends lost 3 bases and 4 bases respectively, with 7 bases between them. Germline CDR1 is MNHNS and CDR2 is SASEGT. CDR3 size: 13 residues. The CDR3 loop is CASSEDRNQPQHF. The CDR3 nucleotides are TGTGCCAGCAGTGAGGACAGAAATCAGCCCCAGCATTTT.

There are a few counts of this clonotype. CDR3 loop: CASSQDGRLSNSPLHF. CDR3 coding DNA: TGCGCCAGCAGCCAAGACGGGAGACTGTCTAATTCACCCCTCCACTTT. This chain connects TRBV4-1 to TRBJ1-6, with D unresolved. The germline V and J ends were trimmed by 0 bases and 6 bases, with 12 bases remaining between them. This CDR3 has 16 amino acids. Germline assignment: CDR1 MGHRA and CDR2 YSYEKL.

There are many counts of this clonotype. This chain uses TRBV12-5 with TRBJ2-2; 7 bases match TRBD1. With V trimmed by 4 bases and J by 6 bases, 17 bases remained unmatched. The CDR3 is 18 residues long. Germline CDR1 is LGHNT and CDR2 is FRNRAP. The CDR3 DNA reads TGTGCTAGTGGTTCGATCCGGGACAGCGCTACCTCCCCCGGGGAGCTGTTTTTT. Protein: CASGSIRDSATSPGELFF.

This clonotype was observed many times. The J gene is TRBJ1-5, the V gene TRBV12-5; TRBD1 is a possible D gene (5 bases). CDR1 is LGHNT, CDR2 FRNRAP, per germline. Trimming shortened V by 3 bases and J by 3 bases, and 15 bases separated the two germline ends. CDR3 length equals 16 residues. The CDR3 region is CASGFSIGVNNQPQHF. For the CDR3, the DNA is TGTGCTAGTGGTTTTTCCATAGGGGTTAACAATCAGCCCCAGCATTTT.

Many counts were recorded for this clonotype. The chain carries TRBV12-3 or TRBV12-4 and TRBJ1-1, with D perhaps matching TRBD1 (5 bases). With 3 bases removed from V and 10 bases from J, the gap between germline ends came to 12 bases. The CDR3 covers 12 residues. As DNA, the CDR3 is TGTGCCAGCAGTTTTTTAGAGGGGCTAGCTTTCTTT. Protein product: CASSFLEGLAFF.

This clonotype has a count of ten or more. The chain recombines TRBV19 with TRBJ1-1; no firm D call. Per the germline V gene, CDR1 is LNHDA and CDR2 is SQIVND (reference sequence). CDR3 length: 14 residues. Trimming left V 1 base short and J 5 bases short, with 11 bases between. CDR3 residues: CASSIGSTSTEAFF. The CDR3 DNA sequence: TGTGCCAGTAGTATAGGGTCCACTAGTACTGAAGCTTTCTTT.

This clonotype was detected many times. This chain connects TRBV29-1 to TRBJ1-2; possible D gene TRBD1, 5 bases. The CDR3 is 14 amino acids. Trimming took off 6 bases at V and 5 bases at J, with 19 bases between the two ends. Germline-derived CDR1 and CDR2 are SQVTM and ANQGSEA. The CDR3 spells CSVARFGALYGYTF. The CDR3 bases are TGCAGCGTCGCGAGGTTCGGGGCCCTATATGGCTACACCTTC.

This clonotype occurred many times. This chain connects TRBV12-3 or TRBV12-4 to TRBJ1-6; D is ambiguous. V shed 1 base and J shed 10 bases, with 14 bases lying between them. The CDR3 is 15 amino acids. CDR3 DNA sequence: TGTGCCAGCAGTTTAGGTTGGTCGGCCGTATCACCCCTCCACTTT. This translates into CASSLGWSAVSPLHF.

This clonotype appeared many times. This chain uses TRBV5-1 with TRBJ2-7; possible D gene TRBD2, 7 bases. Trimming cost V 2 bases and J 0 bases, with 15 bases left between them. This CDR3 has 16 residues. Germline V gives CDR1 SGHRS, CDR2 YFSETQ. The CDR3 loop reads CASSLTSVRGSYEQYF. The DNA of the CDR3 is TGCGCCAGCAGCTTAACTAGCGTCAGGGGCTCCTACGAGCAGTACTTC.

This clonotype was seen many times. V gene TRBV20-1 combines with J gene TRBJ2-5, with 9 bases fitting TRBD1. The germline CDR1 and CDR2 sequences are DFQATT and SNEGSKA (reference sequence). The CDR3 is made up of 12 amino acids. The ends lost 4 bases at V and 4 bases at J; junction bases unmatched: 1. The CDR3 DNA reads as TGCAGTGCTACGACAGGGGGAGAGACCCAGTACTTC. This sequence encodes CSATTGGETQYF.

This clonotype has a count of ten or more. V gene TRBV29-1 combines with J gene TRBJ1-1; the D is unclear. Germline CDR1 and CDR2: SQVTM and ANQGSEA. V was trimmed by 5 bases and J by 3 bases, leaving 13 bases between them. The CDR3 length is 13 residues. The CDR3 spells CSVMDGIYTEAFF. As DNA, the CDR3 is TGCAGCGTTATGGACGGGATTTACACTGAAGCTTTCTTT.

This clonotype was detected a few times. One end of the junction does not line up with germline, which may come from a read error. CDR3 loop: CASKWDRENIKYF. The CDR3 nucleotides are TGTGCCAGCAAGTGGGACAGAGAAAACATTAAGTACTTC. The V and J genes are TRBV2 and TRBJ2-4; 7 positions agree with TRBD1. The CDR3 consists of 13 residues. Germline V gene data show CDR1 as SNHLY and CDR2 as FYNNEI.

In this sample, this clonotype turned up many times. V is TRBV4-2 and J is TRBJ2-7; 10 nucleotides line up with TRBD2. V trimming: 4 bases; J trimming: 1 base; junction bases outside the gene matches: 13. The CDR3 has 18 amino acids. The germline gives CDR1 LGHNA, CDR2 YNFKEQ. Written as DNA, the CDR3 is TGTGCCAGCAGCCCTCAGTCGGTTTCTAGCGGGGGTTCCTACGAGCAGTACTTC. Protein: CASSPQSVSSGGSYEQYF.

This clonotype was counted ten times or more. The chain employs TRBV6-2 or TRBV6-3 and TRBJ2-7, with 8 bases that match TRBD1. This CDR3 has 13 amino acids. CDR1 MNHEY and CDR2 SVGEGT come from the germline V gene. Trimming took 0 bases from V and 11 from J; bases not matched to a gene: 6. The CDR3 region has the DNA TGTGCCAGCAGTTACTCGGACAGGGCATCGGAGTACTTC. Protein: CASSYSDRASEYF.

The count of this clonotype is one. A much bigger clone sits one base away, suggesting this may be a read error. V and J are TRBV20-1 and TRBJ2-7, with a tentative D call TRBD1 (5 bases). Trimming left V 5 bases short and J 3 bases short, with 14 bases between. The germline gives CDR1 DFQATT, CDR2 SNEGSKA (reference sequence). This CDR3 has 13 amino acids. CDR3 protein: CSARTNKDYEQYF. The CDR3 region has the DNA TGCAGTGCTCGGACAAATAAGGACTACGAGCAGTACTTC.

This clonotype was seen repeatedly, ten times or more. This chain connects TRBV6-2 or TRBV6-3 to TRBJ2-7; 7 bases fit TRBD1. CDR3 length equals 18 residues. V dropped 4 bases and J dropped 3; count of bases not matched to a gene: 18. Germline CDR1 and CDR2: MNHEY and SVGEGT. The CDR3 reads CASSSHGPTGTAYYEQYF. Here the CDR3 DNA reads TGTGCCAGCAGTTCCCATGGCCCTACCGGGACAGCATACTACGAGCAGTACTTC.

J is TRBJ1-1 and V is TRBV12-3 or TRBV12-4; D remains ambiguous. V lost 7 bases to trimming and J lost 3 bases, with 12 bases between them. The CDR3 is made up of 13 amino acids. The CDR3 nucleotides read TGTGCCAGCACTGCGACACCGTACACTGAAGCTTTCTTT. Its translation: CASTATPYTEAFF.

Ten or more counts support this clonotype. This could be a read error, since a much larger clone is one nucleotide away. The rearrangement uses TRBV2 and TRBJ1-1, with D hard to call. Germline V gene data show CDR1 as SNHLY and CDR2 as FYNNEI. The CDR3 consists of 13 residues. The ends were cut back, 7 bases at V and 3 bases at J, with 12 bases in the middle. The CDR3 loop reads CASIAAMDTEAFF. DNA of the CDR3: TGTGCCAGCATCGCAGCCATGGACACTGAAGCTTTCTTT.

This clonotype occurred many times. CDR3 protein: CSAAGGNQETQYF. As DNA, the CDR3 is TGCAGTGCCGCGGGGGGGAATCAAGAGACCCAGTACTTC. The gene calls are TRBV20-1 and TRBJ2-5; 9 bases agree with TRBD2. Trimming cost V 6 bases and J 2 bases; bases outside gene matches: 4. Germline lookup yields CDR1 DFQATT and CDR2 SNEGSKA (reference sequence). This CDR3 spans 13 amino acids.